This TCR beta chain was sequenced in a study of cytomegalovirus exposure and HLA in healthy donors. Study outcomes and limitations: Most TCR sequences showed up rarely, but some public TCRs showed up in many donors. HLA alleles were associated with fewer than 20,000 TCR beta sequences in a later analysis at 0.05 false discovery rate.

The germline V gene encodes CDR1 SGHNT and CDR2 YYREEE (reference sequence). The germline V and J ends were trimmed by 1 base and 0 bases, with 10 bases remaining between them. This CDR3 contains 16 residues. PCR employed 60 Vbeta and 13 Jbeta primers. Sequencing was performed with immunoSEQ multiplex PCR; in TCRdb, only in-frame clones are kept and a portion is missing. The sample records under 150,000 clones, roughly 79% being singletons. As concerns this clone: Its antigen is undetermined.

This TCR was sampled from a male donor in good health and CMV-seronegative. Sample: PBMCs. The V gene is TRBV5-4, the J gene TRBJ2-2; a possible D gene is TRBD2 (6 bases). CDR3 amino acids: CASSLNPGANTGELFF. CDR3 coding DNA: TGTGCCAGCAGCTTGAATCCGGGGGCGAACACCGGGGAGCTGTTTTTT.